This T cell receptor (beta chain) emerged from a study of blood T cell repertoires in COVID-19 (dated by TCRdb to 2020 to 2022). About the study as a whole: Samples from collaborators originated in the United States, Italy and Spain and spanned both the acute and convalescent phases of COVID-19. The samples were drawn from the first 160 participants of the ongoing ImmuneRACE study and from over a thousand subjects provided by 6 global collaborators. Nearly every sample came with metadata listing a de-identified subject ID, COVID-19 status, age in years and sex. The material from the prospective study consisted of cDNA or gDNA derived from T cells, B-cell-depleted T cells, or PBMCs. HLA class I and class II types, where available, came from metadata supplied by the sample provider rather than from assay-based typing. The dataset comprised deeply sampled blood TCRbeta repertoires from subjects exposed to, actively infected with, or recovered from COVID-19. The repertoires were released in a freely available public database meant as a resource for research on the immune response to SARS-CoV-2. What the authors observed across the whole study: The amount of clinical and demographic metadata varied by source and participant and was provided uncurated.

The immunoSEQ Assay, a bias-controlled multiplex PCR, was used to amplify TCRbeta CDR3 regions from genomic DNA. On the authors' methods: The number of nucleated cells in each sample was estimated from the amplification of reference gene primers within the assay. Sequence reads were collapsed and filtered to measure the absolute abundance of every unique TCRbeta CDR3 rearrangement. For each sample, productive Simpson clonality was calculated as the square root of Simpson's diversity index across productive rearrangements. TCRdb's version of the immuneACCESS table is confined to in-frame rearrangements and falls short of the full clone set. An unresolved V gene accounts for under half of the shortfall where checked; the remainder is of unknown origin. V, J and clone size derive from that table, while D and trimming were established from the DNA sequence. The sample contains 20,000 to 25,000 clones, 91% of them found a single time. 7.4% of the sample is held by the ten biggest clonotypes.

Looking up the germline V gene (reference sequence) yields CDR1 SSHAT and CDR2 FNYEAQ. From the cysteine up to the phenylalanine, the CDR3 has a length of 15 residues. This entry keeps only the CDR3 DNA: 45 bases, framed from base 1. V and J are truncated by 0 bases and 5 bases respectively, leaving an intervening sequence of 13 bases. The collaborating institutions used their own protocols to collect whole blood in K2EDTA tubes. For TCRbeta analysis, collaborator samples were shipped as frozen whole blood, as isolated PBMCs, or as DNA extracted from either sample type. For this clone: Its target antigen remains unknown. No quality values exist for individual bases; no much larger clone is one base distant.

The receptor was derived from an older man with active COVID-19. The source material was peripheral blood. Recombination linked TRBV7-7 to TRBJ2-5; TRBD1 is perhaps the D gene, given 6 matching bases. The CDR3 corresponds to CASSLARDIFETQYF. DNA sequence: TGTGCCAGCAGCTTAGCCCGGGACATCTTCGAGACCCAGTACTTC.